This TCR beta chain originates from a study of OX40 agonist ivuxolimab in advanced cancers. Whole-study context: Under the entry rules, prior anti-PD-1, anti-PD-L1 or anti-CTLA-4 therapy was allowed, and roughly 43% had some. There were three patients with partial responses, one having hepatocellular carcinoma and two cutaneous melanoma.

The CDR3 covers 15 residues. CDR1 is MNHEY and CDR2 is SMNVEV in the germline V gene (reference sequence). The V gene end was trimmed by 4 bases and the J gene end by 9 bases; junction bases not matched to a gene: 8. Study-level points and caveats: Circulating CD4+ and CD8+ T cells showed clonal expansion by week 6 at 0.1 to 3.0 mg/kg.

Sequencing used immunoSEQ multiplex PCR; TCRdb keeps in-frame clones, though not all of them. The sample contains under 200,000 clones, around 94% of which appear only once. A note on this clone: Antigen specificity is unknown.

This clonotype originated in an adult with an advanced solid tumor such as melanoma, head and neck, liver or kidney cancer. Here the sequenced sample was CD4+ or CD8+ T cells sorted from blood, taken in a trial of the OX40 agonist ivuxolimab. This chain links TRBV27 with TRBJ1-5, with TRBD1 matching over 11 bases. The CDR3 nucleotides are TGTGCCAGCAGTTCCGCCGGGACAGGGGGTCGGCCCCAGCATTTT. Amino acid sequence: CASSSAGTGGRPQHF.